A selection of T cell receptor beta chains follows, all from one sample in a study of blood T cells in healthy people across ages. TCRdb processed the 5' RACE reads anew with MiXCR; each CDR3 protein has one entry. The data contain some 900,000 distinct CDR3 sequences, around 46% of them seen just once; the ten biggest clones take up about an eighth. Sequenced input: blood. All receptors come from a man aged 25 to 40 in good health. Each CDR3 is given with its conserved first and last residue. A D gene is named only where the DNA matches it firmly. The size of a clone is reported for some rows only, either as once, few or many, or as a class for expanded clones.

size	V	J	D	CDR3	DNA
once	TRBV5-6	TRBJ1-1	TRBD1	CACRLGTANTEAFF	TGTGCCTGCAGACTAGGGACAGCCAACACTGAAGCTTTCTTT
.	TRBV12-3/TRBV12-4	TRBJ1-2	TRBD1	CASSTNGQGNGYTF	TGTGCCAGCAGTACAAATGGACAGGGAAATGGCTACACCTTC
few	TRBV6-5	TRBJ1-1	.	CASSYSGPMNTEAFF	TGTGCCAGCAGTTACTCGGGGCCTATGAACACTGAAGCTTTCTTT
few	TRBV7-2	TRBJ1-1	TRBD1	CASSPGTAFYEAFF	TGTGCCAGCAGCCCCGGGACAGCTTTTTATGAAGCTTTCTTT
.	TRBV5-1	TRBJ1-2	.	CASKVQGIDYGYTF	TGCGCCAGCAAGGTCCAGGGGATAGACTATGGCTACACCTTC
few	TRBV16	TRBJ1-2	TRBD1	CASRQGQIYGYTF	TGTGCCAGCAGACAGGGACAGATCTATGGCTACACCTTC
.	TRBV12-3/TRBV12-4	TRBJ2-2	.	CASSRGGGELFF	TGTGCCAGCAGCCGGGGCGGCGGGGAGCTGTTTTTT
.	TRBV6-2/TRBV6-3	TRBJ2-7	TRBD1	CASSYQRDRVSEQYF	TGTGCCAGCAGTTACCAAAGGGACAGGGTCTCCGAGCAGTACTTC
.	TRBV24-1	TRBJ2-3	.	CATSDTRSQGVTDTQYF	TGTGCCACCAGTGACACTCGAAGCCAGGGAGTCACAGATACGCAGTATTTT
.	TRBV7-9	TRBJ2-1	TRBD1	CASSLVQGGNNEQFF	TGTGCCAGCAGCTTAGTACAGGGGGGAAACAATGAGCAGTTCTTC
few	TRBV20-1	TRBJ2-3	TRBD2	CSAAGLAGVTDTQYF	TGCAGTGCTGCCGGACTAGCGGGCGTCACAGATACGCAGTATTTT
few	TRBV29-1	TRBJ2-5	.	CSTHGTNQETQYF	TGCAGCACCCACGGGACGAACCAAGAGACCCAGTACTTC
.	TRBV9	TRBJ2-1	.	CASSVGSIVYNEQFF	TGTGCCAGCAGCGTAGGTTCCATCGTCTACAATGAGCAGTTCTTC
few	TRBV20-1	TRBJ1-5	TRBD1	CSARGLFPGQGVWNQPQHF	TGCAGTGCTAGGGGTCTCTTTCCGGGACAGGGGGTTTGGAATCAGCCCCAGCATTTT
few	TRBV6-5	TRBJ2-7	.	CASSYSITRYSYEQYF	TGTGCCAGCAGTTACTCGATAACCAGATATTCCTACGAGCAGTACTTC
.	TRBV11-2	TRBJ2-5	TRBD2	CASSLRLAEYNEQYF	TGTGCCAGCAGCTTGAGGCTAGCGGAATACAATGAGCAGTACTTC
few	TRBV20-1	TRBJ2-3	TRBD1	CSASGTGNSDTQYF	TGCAGTGCTAGTGGGACAGGGAATTCGGATACGCAGTATTTT
few	TRBV7-9	TRBJ2-3	.	CASSSFNRADTQYF	TGTGCCAGCAGCTCGTTTAACAGGGCAGATACGCAGTATTTT
.	TRBV7-2	TRBJ2-7	TRBD2	CASSPTAGDPYNEQYF	TGTGCCAGCAGCCCTACAGCGGGGGACCCCTACAATGAGCAGTACTTC
few	TRBV10-3	TRBJ1-2	.	CAISESRTYGYTF	TGTGCCATCAGTGAGTCGAGAACATATGGCTACACCTTC